This TCR beta chain was obtained from a study of blood T cells in healthy people across ages. Study information: Template switching captured about one barcoded beta molecule per two T cells.

For the second PCR, which ran for about 7 to 11 cycles, a sample-barcoded 5' primer and a J-beta primer mix were used. TCRdb passed the 5' RACE reads through MiXCR, listing each CDR3 protein once. Counted here are hundreds of thousands of distinct CDR3 sequences, 56% occurring once; the ten biggest clones make up about 26%. Overall study results and limits: Diversity estimates from one million T cells were considered underestimates. Naive CD4+ cells and diversity were both higher in long-lived donors than in aged donors.

With regard to this clonotype: Its cognate antigen is unknown.

The source of this sequence is a man between 35 and 55 years old in good health. The sample consisted of blood.

The CDR3 DNA is TGCAGTGCTAGACTTCGGGACAGGGGGATGGCAGATACGCAGTATTTT. Protein product: CSARLRDRGMADTQYF. V gene TRBV20-1 combines with J gene TRBJ2-3; 11 bases fit TRBD1. CDR3 length equals 16 residues. CDR1 is DFQATT and CDR2 is SNEGSKA in the germline V gene (reference sequence). V shed 2 bases and J 4 bases; nucleotides not matched to a gene: 8.